Listed here is a single TCR beta chain. The PCR employed 60 Vbeta primers together with 13 Jbeta primers. The repertoire was sequenced with immunoSEQ multiplex PCR; TCRdb's copy has only in-frame clones and lacks some. The sample yields some 150,000 clones, about four fifths seen once. CDR1 SGHNT and CDR2 YYREEE come from the germline V gene (reference sequence). Trimming took 0 bases from V and 7 from J; bases not matched to a gene: 9. The CDR3 is 16 residues long. These data originate in a study of cytomegalovirus exposure and HLA in healthy donors. The rearrangement links TRBV5-4 to TRBJ2-1, with 8 bases fitting TRBD2. This sequence originates from a human donor in good health. Source material: PBMCs. In DNA, the CDR3 is TGTGCCAGCAGCTTGGCCTCGGGGGGGCGCTTAAATGAGCAGTTCTTC. Translation: CASSLASGGRLNEQFF.